The source of this TCR beta chain is a study of PD-L1 blockade in urothelial cancer. In the study overall: Analyzed time points were 3 weeks (second dose) and 6 weeks after therapy began. Blood yielded a median of about 140,000 T cells per sample.

Time point here: peripheral blood 6 weeks after treatment start. Locally advanced or metastatic urothelial carcinoma was diagnosed in the patients. Per the germline V gene, CDR1 is SNHLY and CDR2 is FYNNEI. The CDR3 is made up of 17 amino acids. V dropped 3 bases and J dropped 0 bases, with 15 bases sitting between them. The table came from immunoSEQ multiplex PCR; TCRdb's copy has only in-frame clones and leaves some out. Among 83,000 or so clones listed, around four fifths were seen once. The sequence was obtained from a man between 65 and 85 years old with urothelial cancer. Sample: PBMCs, taken around atezolizumab (anti-PD-L1) treatment. This chain uses TRBV2 with TRBJ2-1, with no clear D. CDR3 loop: CASSDEFYPSSYNEQFF. As DNA, the CDR3 is TGTGCCAGCAGTGACGAGTTCTACCCGAGCTCCTACAATGAGCAGTTCTTC.